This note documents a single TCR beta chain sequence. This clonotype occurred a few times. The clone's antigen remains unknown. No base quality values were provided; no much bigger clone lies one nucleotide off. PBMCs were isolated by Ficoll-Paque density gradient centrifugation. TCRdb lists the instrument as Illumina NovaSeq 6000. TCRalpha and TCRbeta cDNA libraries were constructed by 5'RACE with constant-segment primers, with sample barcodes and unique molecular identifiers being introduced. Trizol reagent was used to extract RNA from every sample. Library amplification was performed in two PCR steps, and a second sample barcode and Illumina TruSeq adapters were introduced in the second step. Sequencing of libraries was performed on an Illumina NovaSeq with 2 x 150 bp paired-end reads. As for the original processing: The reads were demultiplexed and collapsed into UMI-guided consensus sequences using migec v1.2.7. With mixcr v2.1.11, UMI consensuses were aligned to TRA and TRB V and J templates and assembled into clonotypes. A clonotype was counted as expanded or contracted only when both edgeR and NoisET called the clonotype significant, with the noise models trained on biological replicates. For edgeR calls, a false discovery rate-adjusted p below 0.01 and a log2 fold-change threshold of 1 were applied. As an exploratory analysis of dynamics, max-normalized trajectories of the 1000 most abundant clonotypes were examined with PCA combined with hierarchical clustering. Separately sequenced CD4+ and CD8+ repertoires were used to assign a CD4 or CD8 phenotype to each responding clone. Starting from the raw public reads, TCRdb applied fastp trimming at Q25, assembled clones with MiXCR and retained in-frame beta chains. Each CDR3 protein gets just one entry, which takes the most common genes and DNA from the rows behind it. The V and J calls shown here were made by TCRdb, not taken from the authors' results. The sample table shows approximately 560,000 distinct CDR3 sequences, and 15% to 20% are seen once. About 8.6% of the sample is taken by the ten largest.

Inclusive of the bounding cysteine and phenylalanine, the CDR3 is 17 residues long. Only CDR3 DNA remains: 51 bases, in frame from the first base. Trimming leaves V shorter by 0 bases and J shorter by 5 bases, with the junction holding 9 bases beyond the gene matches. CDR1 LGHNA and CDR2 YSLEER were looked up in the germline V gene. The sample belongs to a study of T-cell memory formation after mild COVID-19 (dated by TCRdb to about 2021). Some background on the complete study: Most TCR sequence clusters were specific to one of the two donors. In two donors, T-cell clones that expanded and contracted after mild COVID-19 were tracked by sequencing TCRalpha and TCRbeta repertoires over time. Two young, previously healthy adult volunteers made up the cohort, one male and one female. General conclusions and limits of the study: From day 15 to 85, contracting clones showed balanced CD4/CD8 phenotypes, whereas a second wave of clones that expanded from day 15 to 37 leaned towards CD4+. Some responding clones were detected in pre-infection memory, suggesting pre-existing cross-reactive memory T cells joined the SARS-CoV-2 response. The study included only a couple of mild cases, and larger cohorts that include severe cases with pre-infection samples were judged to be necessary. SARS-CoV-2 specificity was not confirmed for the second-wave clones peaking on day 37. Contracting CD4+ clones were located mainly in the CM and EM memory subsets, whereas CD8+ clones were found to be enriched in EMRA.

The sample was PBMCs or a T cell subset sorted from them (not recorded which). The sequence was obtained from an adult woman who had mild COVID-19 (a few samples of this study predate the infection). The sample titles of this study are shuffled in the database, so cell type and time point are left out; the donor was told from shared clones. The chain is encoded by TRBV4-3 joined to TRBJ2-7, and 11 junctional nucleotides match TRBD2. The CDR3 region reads CASSQDVSGRARDEQYF. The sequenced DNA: TGCGCCAGCAGCCAAGATGTTAGCGGGAGGGCCCGGGACGAGCAGTACTTC.